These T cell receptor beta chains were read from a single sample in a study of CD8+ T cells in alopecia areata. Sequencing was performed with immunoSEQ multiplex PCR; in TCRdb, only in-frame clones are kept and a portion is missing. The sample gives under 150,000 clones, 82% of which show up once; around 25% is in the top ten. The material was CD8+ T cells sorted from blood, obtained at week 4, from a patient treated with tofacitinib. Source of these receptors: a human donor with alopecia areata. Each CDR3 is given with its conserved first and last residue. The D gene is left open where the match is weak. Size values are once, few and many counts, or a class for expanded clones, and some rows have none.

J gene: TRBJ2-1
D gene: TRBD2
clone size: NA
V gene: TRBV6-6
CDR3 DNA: TGTGCCAGCAGCGCGGCGGGGGGCAATGAGCAGTTCTTC
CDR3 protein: CASSAAGGNEQFF

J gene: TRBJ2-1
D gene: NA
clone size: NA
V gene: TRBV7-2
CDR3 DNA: TGTGCCAGCAGCTTATCGGGCGGGGCTGGGGATGAGCAGTTCTTC
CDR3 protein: CASSLSGGAGDEQFF

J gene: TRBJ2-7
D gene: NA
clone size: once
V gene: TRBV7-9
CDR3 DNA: TGTGCCAGCAGCATTCGACAGGACGAGCAGTACTTC
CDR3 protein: CASSIRQDEQYF

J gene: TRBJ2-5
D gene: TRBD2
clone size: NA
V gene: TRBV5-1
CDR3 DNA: TGCGCCAGCAGACTAGCGGTGGGCGGTGAAGAGACCCAGTACTTC
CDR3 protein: CASRLAVGGEETQYF

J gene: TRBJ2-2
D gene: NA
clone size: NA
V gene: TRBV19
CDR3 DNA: TGTGCCAGTTTAAGGGGCACCGGGGAGCTGTTTTTT
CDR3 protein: CASLRGTGELFF

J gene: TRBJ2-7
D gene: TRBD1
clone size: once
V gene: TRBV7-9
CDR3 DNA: TGTGCCAGCAGCTTAGGAAGGGGGCCCTCCTACGAGCAGTACTTC
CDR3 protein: CASSLGRGPSYEQYF

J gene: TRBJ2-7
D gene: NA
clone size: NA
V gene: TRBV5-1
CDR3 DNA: TGCGCCAGCAGCTTGTATTCGGGTGACGAGCAGTACTTC
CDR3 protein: CASSLYSGDEQYF

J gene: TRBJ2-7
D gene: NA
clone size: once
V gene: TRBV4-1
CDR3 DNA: TGCGCCAGCAGCCAAGCTTCGGGTTACGAGCAGTACTTC
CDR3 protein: CASSQASGYEQYF

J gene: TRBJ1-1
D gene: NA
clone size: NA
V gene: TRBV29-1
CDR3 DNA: TGCAGCGTTTTGGGGGCCGGGGCGGGCACTGAAGCTTTCTTT
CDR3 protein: CSVLGAGAGTEAFF

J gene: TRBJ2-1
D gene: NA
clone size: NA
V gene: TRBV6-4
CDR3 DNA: TGTGCCAGCAGTGACGGCTACAATGAGCAGTTCTTC
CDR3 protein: CASSDGYNEQFF

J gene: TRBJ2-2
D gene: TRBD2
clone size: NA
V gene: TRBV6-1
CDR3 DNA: TGTGCCAGCAGTGATAGCGGGGTGGCCTCCGGGGAGCTGTTTTTT
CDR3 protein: CASSDSGVASGELFF

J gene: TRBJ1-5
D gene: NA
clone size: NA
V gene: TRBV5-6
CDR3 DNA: TGTGCCAGCAGCTTCGGGTCGGGTGGCAATCAGCCCCAGCATTTT
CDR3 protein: CASSFGSGGNQPQHF

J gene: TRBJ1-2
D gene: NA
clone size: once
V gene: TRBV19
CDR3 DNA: TGTGCCAGAGCACAGGGTCTATATGGCTACACCTTC
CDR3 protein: CARAQGLYGYTF

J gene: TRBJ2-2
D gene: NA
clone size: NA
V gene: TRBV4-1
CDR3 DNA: TGCGCCAGCAGCCAAGCAGGGCTGGGGGAGCTGTTTTTT
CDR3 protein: CASSQAGLGELFF

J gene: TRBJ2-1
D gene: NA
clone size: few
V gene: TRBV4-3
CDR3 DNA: TGCGCCAGCAGCCAACTACAGGGATTGGCCCACAATGAGCAGTTCTTC
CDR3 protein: CASSQLQGLAHNEQFF

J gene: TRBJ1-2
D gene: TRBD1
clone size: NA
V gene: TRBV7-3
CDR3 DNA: TGTGCCAGCAGCCCCTCAGCGGGACAGTATATTAACTATGGCTACACCTTC
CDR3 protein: CASSPSAGQYINYGYTF

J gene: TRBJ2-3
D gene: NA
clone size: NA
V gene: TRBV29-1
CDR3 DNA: TGCAGCGTTGAAGGACGGACAGAAGTAAGATCAGATACGCAGTATTTT
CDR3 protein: CSVEGRTEVRSDTQYF

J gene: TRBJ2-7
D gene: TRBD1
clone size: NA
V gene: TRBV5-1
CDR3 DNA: TGCGCCAGCAGCTTTGGGACAGGTAGCTCCTACGAGCAGTACTTC
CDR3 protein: CASSFGTGSSYEQYF

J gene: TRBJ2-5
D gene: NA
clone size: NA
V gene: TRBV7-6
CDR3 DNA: TGTGCCAGCAGCTCCTCGGCCGAAACAGGAGAGACCCAGTACTTC
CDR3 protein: CASSSSAETGETQYF

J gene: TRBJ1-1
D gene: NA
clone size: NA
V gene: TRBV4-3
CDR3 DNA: TGCGCCAGCAGCCAGGGGGGGCAAACTGAAGCTTTCTTT
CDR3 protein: CASSQGGQTEAFF

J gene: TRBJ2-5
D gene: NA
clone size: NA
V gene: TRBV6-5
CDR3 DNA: TGTGCCAGCAGTTACTCGGGCGGGACACAAGAGACCCAGTACTTC
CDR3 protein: CASSYSGGTQETQYF

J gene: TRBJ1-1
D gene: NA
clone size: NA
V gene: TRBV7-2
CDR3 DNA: TGTGCCAGCAGCTTGACGTTGGGTTCGAACACTGAAGCTTTCTTT
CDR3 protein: CASSLTLGSNTEAFF

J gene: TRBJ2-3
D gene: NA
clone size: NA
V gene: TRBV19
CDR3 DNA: TGTGCCAGTAGTATAACCCGGACTATCCAACCCACAGATACGCAGTATTTT
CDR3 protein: CASSITRTIQPTDTQYF

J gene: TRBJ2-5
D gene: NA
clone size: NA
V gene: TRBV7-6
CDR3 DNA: TGTGCCAGCAGCTCCCCGAGAGGTGAGACCCAGTACTTC
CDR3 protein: CASSSPRGETQYF

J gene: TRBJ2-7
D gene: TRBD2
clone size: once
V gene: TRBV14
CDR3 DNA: TGTGCCAGCAGCCAGCGACTAGCGGGGGATAACAGGGGCGAGCAGTACTTC
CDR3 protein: CASSQRLAGDNRGEQYF

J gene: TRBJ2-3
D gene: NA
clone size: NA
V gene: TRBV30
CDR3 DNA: TGTGCCTGGACCGACAGCATGAGTGGCAGCACAGATACGCAGTATTTT
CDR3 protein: CAWTDSMSGSTDTQYF

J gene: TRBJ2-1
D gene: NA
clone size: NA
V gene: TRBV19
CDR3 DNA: TGTGCCAGTAGTCCCTTTGGAGGGGCCGCATTGTGGGGGCAGTTCTTC
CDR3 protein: CASSPFGGAALWGQFF

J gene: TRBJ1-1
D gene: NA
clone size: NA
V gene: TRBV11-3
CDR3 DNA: TGTGCCAGCAGCCAGACCCGTAAAGATTTAAACTTT
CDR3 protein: CASSQTRKDLNF

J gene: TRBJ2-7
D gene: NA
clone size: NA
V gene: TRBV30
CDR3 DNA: TGTGCCTGGAGTACCGATTCCCGGGACCCTTTCTACGAGCAGTACTTC
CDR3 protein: CAWSTDSRDPFYEQYF

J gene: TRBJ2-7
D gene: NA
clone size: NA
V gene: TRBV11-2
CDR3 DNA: TGTGCCAGCAGCTTAGGCGGCTTTTCGGCAGACGAGCAGTACTTC
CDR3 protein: CASSLGGFSADEQYF

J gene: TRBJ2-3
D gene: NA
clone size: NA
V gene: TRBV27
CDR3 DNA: TGTGCCAGTGCTCCCCTGGGCAGCACAGATACGCAGTATTTT
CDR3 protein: CASAPLGSTDTQYF

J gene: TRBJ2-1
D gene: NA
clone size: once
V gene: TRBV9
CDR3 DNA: TGTGCCAGCAGCGCCTCACAGGGATATGAGCAGTTCTTC
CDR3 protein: CASSASQGYEQFF

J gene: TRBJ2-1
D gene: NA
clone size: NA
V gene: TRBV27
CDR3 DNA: TGTGCCAGCAGCCTCCGCAATGAGCAGTTCTTC
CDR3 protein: CASSLRNEQFF

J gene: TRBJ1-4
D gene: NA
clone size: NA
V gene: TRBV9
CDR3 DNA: TGTGCCAGCAGCGCCGCAGATTTTGAAAAACTGTTTTTT
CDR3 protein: CASSAADFEKLFF

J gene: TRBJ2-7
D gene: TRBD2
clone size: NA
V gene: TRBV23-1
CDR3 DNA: TGCGCCAGCAGTCAGAATTCCCCCAGGGGCGGGAGGGAGCAGTACTTC
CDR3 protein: CASSQNSPRGGREQYF

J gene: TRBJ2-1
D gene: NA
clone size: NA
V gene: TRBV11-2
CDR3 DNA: TGTGCCAGCAGCTTAGTCATAGCTGAGCAGTTCTTC
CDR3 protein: CASSLVIAEQFF

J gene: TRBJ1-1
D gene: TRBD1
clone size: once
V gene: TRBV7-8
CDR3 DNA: TGTGCCCTAGGGGACAGGGCCATGAACACTGAAGCTTTCTTT
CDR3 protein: CALGDRAMNTEAFF

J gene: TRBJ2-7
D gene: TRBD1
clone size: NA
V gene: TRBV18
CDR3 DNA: TGTGCCAGCTCACCATCCGGGACAGGGGTCGAGCAGTACTTC
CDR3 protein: CASSPSGTGVEQYF

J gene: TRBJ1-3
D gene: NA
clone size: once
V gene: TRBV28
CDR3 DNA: TGTGCCAGCAGTTTATCTTTCCCCGGCAGGAGCTCTGGAAACACCATATATTTT
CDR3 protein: CASSLSFPGRSSGNTIYF

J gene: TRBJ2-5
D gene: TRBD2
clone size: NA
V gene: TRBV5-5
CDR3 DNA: TGTGCCAGCAGCCAAGAAGATAGCGGGGCACAAGAGACCCAGTACTTC
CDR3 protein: CASSQEDSGAQETQYF

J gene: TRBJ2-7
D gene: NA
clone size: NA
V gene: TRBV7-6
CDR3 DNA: TGTGCCAGCAGCTTAGCACAGGGAAGAGTTAGCGAGCAGTACTTC
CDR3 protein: CASSLAQGRVSEQYF

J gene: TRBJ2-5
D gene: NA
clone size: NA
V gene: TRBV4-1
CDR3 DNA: TGCGCCAGCAGCCAGCAGGGGAGGAGTCAAGAGACCCAGTACTTC
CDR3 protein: CASSQQGRSQETQYF

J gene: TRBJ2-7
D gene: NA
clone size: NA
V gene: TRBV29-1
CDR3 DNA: TGCAGCGTTGGGACAGCCTACGAGCAGTACTTC
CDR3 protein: CSVGTAYEQYF

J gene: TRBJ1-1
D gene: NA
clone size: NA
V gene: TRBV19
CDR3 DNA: TGTGCCAGTAGTATGCCGACCTCGATGAACACTGAAGCTTTCTTT
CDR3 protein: CASSMPTSMNTEAFF

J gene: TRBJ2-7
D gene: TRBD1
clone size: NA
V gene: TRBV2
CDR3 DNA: TGTGCCAGCAGTGAGGGACCGGGACAGTCCTACGAGCAGTACTTC
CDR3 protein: CASSEGPGQSYEQYF

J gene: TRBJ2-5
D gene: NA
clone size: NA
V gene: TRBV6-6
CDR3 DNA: TGTGCCAGCAGTTACGGCGGGGCGGAGACCCAGTACTTC
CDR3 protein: CASSYGGAETQYF

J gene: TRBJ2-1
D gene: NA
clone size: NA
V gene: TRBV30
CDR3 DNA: TGTGCCTGGACTAGCGAAGGCAATGAGCAGTTCTTC
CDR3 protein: CAWTSEGNEQFF

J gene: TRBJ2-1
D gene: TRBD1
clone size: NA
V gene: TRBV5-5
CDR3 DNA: TGTGCCAGCAGCATGGACAGGTTTGGGAATGAGCAGTTCTTC
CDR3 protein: CASSMDRFGNEQFF

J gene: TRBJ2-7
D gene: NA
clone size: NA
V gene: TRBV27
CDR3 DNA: TGTGCCAGCAGTTTATACGGCTACGAGCAGTACTTC
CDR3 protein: CASSLYGYEQYF

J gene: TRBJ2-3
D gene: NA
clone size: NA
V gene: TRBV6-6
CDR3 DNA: TGTGCCAGCAGTTACTCATGGGCAGATACGCAGTATTTT
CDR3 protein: CASSYSWADTQYF

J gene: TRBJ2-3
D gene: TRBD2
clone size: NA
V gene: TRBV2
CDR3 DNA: TGTGCCAGCAGTGAAGATCCTAGCGGGGGCACAGATACGCAGTATTTT
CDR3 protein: CASSEDPSGGTDTQYF

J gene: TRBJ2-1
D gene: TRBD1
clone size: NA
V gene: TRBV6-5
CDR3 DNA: TGTGCCAGCAGCCGGACAGGGGGCAGCTACAATGAGCAGTTCTTC
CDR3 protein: CASSRTGGSYNEQFF

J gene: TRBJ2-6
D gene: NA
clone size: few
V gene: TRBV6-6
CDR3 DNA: TGTGCCAGCACTCCTTTTGCGGCAGGGGCCAACGTCCTGACTTTC
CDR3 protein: CASTPFAAGANVLTF

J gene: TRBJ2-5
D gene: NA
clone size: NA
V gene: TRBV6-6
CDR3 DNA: TGTGCCAGCAGTTACTCGGGGCGGGACTACTTC
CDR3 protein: CASSYSGRDYF

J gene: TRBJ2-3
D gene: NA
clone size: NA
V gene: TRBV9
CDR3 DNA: TGTGCCAGCAGCTCCCAGGGGGGGTCAACAACAGATACGCAGTATTTT
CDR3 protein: CASSSQGGSTTDTQYF

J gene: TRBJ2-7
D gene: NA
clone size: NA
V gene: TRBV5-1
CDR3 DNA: TGCGCCAGCAGCTTGAGACCTACCTACGAGCAGTACTTC
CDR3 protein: CASSLRPTYEQYF

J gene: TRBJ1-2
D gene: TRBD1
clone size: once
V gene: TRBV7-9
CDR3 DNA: TGTGCCAGCAGCTTAGCTGCAGGGGGCGACTATGGCTACACCTTC
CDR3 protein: CASSLAAGGDYGYTF